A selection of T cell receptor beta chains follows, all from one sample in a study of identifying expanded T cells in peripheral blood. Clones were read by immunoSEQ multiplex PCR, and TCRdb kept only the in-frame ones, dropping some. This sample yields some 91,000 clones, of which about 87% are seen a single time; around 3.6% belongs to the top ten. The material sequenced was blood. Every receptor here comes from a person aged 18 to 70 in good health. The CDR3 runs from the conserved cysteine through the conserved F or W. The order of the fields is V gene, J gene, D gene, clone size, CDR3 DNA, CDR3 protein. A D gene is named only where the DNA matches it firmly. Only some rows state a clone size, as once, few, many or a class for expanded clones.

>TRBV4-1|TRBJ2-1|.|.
TGCGCCAGCAGCCAATCGCGAACCTACAATGAGCAGTTCTTC
CASSQSRTYNEQFF
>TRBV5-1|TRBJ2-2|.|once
TGCGCCAGCAGCTTGTCTCGGGGAAACCCCGGGGAGCTGTTTTTT
CASSLSRGNPGELFF
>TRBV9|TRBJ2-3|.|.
TGTGCCAGCAGCGTAGGTGGTTTCACAGATACGCAGTATTTT
CASSVGGFTDTQYF
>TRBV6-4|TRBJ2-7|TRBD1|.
TGTGCCAGCAGTGAAGGGACAGGGGGCTACGAGCAGTACTTC
CASSEGTGGYEQYF
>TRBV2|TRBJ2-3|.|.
TGTGCCAGCAGCCGGGACGGGGAAAGCACAGATACGCAGTATTTT
CASSRDGESTDTQYF
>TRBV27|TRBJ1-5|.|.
TGTGCCAGCAGTTTTGGGAATCAGCCCCAGCATTTT
CASSFGNQPQHF
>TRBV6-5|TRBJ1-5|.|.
TGTGCCAGCAGTTACGAGGGGCGGCAGCCCCAGCATTTT
CASSYEGRQPQHF
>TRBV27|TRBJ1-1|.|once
TGTGCCAGCAGTTCCTTAGGGGGAGGCACCATGAACACTGAAGCTTTCTTT
CASSSLGGGTMNTEAFF
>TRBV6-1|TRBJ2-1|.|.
TGTGCCAGCAGTGAAGCCGGGACGGTGGACAATGAGCAGTTCTTC
CASSEAGTVDNEQFF
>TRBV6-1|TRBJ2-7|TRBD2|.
TGTGCCAGCAGTGAACCTAGCGGGAGCTACGAGCAGTACTTC
CASSEPSGSYEQYF
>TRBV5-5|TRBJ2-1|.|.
TGTGCCAGCACCAGCCTGGGGCACCGTCCGAATTCCTACAATGAGCAGTTCTTC
CASTSLGHRPNSYNEQFF
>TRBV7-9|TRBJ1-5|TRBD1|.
TGTGCCAGCAGCTTAGCCTCCGGGACAGGGGGCAGCAATCAGCCCCAGCATTTT
CASSLASGTGGSNQPQHF
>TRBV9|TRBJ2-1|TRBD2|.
TGTGCCAGCAGCGTCGGCGGGAGCGGGGATGAGCAGTTCTTC
CASSVGGSGDEQFF
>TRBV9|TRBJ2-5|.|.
TGTGCCAGCAGCGTAGGGTGGATAATCTCGGCCCAGTACTTC
CASSVGWIISAQYF
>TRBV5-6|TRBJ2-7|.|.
TGTGCCAGCAGCTTGGTTGACACTTTCTACGAGCAGTACTTC
CASSLVDTFYEQYF
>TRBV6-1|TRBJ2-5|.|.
TGTGCCAGCAGTGAATATACAGGGACCCAAGAGACCCAGTACTTC
CASSEYTGTQETQYF
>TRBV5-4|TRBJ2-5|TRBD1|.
TGTGCCAGCAGCGGTTTAGGACAGGGAGATCAAGAGACCCAGTACTTC
CASSGLGQGDQETQYF
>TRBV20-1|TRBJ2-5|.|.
TGCAGTGCTGGTGAAGAGACCCAGTACTTC
CSAGEETQYF
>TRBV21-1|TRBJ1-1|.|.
TGTGCCAGCACCGACAGGACAGAGAACACTGAAGCTTTCTTT
CASTDRTENTEAFF
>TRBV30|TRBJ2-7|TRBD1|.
TGTGCCTGGAACGGAGACGAGGGACAGGGCTACGAGCAGTACTTC
CAWNGDEGQGYEQYF
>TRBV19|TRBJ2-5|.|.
TGTGCCAGTAGTAAGGGGCCCCAAGAGACCCAGTACTTC
CASSKGPQETQYF
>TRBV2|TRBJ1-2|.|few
TGTGCCAGCAGTGACGGGGATCCTAACTATGGCTACACCTTC
CASSDGDPNYGYTF
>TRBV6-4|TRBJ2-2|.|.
TGTGCCAGCAGTGACTCGAATGGACAGAACACCGGGGAGCTGTTTTTT
CASSDSNGQNTGELFF
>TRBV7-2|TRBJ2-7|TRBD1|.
TGTGCCAGCAGCCCGCGGACAGGGAACTCCTACGAGCAGTACTTC
CASSPRTGNSYEQYF
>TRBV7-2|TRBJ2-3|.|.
TGTGCCAGCAGCTTAGCCGGGGCTAGCACAGATACGCAGTATTTT
CASSLAGASTDTQYF
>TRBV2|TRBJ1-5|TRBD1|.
TGTGCCAGCAGGAGGGACAGGCGTAGCAATCAGCCCCAGCATTTT
CASRRDRRSNQPQHF
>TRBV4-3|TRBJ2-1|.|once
TGCGCCAGCAGCCAAGTCGCAAGGACCGAGCAGTTCTTC
CASSQVARTEQFF
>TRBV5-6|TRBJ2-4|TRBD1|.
TGTGCCAGCAGCTCGACGCGGGACAGGGCAGACATTCAGTACTTC
CASSSTRDRADIQYF
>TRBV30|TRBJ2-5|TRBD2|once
TGTGCCTGGAGTGTACCGGAGACTAGCGGTCAAGAGACCCAGTACTTC
CAWSVPETSGQETQYF
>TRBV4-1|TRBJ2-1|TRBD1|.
TGCGCCAGCAGCCAAGATGGACAGGGAGTCTCCAATGAGCAGTTCTTC
CASSQDGQGVSNEQFF
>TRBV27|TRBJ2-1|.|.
TGTGCCAGCAGTTCCCTTTTAGAAAAGCAGTTCTTC
CASSSLLEKQFF
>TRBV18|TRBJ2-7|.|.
TGTGCCAGCTCACCGGACCCAACGGCCTACGAGCAGTACTTC
CASSPDPTAYEQYF